Below, one TCR beta chain is given with its context. Its target is not known. V gave up 1 base and J gave up 9 bases; unmatched junction bases: 3. Germline V gene sequence: CDR1 SNHLY, CDR2 FYNNEI. This CDR3 is 13 amino acids long. TCRdb fed the reads into MiXCR, producing one record per CDR3 protein. The data contain hundreds of thousands of distinct CDR3 sequences, under 40% of them singletons. This record belongs to a study of T cell repertoires in cytomegalovirus infection. About the study: It was the public TCR beta signatures that indicated both CMV infection and matching HLA type. Broader study findings: HLA-C-restricted, CMV-specific TCR beta clonotypes were dominant ex vivo. Totalled public TCR beta family frequency picked out people who carried CMV plus the relevant HLA.

This receptor was obtained from a human donor in good health (CMV status not recorded). Some clones in this sample may be carry-over from other donors' samples. The V gene is TRBV2, the J gene TRBJ2-1; 7 nucleotides line up with TRBD1. What was sequenced was PBMCs. CDR3 residues: CASSEGSGGEQFF. The DNA of the CDR3 is TGTGCCAGCAGTGAAGGATCAGGGGGTGAGCAGTTCTTC.